This section outlines one T cell receptor beta chain sequence together with its context. The data were taken from a study of blood T cell repertoires in COVID-19. Sequencing was performed with immunoSEQ multiplex PCR; in TCRdb, only in-frame clones are kept and a portion is missing. The table records about 71,000 clones, more than 75% of them present only once. Sequenced sample: peripheral blood. The TCR comes from a woman older than 75 with acute or convalescent COVID-19.

The CDR3: CASSASGTSGHNEQFF. CDR3 DNA: TGTGCCAGTAGTGCCTCCGGGACTAGCGGCCACAATGAGCAGTTCTTC. The chain has TRBV19 and TRBJ2-1; 11 bases map to TRBD2. The V segment lost 5 bases and the J segment 5 bases; nucleotides outside the gene matches: 8. This CDR3 is 16 amino acids long. Germline V gene data show CDR1 as LNHDA and CDR2 as SQIVND (reference sequence).